These 9 T cell receptor beta chains were all obtained from the same sample, sequenced in a study of glioma-infiltrating T cells. TCR alpha and beta CDR3 regions were amplified from RNA using iRepertoire nested multiplex PCR. Each CDR3 protein gets one entry after TCRdb re-called the multiplex PCR reads with MiXCR. The sample yields about 410,000 distinct CDR3 sequences, 41% seen once. The sequenced material came from glioma tissue, nonneoplastic brain tissue, or PBMCs (not recorded which). These receptors came from a human donor with low-grade glioma or glioblastoma, undergoing nonglioma brain surgery, or in good health (not recorded which).

The CDR3 DNA follows: TGTGCCAGCAGCCCGGGACATGGGGCCCACTACGAGCAGTACTTC. Protein sequence: CASSPGHGAHYEQYF. The chain uses TRBV6-6 and TRBJ2-7, with D possibly TRBD1 on 6 matching bases. The CDR3 contains 15 residues. Trimming left V 6 bases short and J 3 bases short, with 18 bases between. Germline CDR1 MNHNY, CDR2 SVGAGI (reference sequence).

This rearrangement joins TRBV20-1 to TRBJ2-7; the match to TRBD2 covers 10 bases. The CDR3 runs 14 residues. Trimming at V came to 4 bases and at J to 1 base, leaving 4 bases not matched to a gene. Looked up from germline, CDR1 is DFQATT and CDR2 is SNEGSKA (reference sequence). This CDR3 reads CSATGLAASYEQYF. The CDR3 DNA reads as TGCAGTGCTACCGGACTAGCGGCGTCCTACGAGCAGTACTTC.

This clonotype showed up many times. The chain is built from TRBV28 and TRBJ1-3; 8 bases fit TRBD1. Germline V lookup: CDR1 MDHEN, CDR2 SYDVKM. The CDR3 is 14 residues long. Trimming cost V 7 bases and J 0 bases; bases outside gene matches: 2. The CDR3 loop is CASITGGSGNTIYF. Here the CDR3 DNA reads TGTGCCAGCATAACAGGGGGCTCTGGAAACACCATATATTTT.

As to this clonotype: The final CDR3 position lacks the conserved phenylalanine or tryptophan, pointing to a likely read error. The genes are TRBV7-2 and TRBJ2-5; D is unclear. Trimming took 1 base from V and 0 from J, leaving 6 bases between them. This CDR3 spans 14 amino acids. Germline V gene data show CDR1 as SGHTA and CDR2 as FQGNSA. CDR3 protein: CASSLGRNQETQYS. The CDR3 DNA follows: TGTGCCAGCAGCTTAGGACGGAACCAAGAGACCCAGTACTCC.

Ten or more counts support this clonotype. At one end the junction does not follow the germline gene, possibly because of a read error. This chain links TRBV18 with TRBJ2-3; D is undetermined. The CDR3 length is 13 residues. The germline gives CDR1 KGHSH, CDR2 LQKENI. CDR3 in DNA: TGCGCCAGCAGCCCCCCTGGCACAGATACGCAGTATTTT. This sequence encodes CASSPPGTDTQYF.

With regard to this clonotype: Mismatch with germline at one junction end may stem from a read error. The gene calls are TRBV6-1 and TRBJ2-1, with a possible D match to TRBD2 (5 bases). Per germline, CDR1 MNHNS and CDR2 SASEGT. The CDR3 loop spans 17 amino acids. CDR3 region: CASRTLAGGAENNGQFF. The CDR3 DNA is TGTGCCAGCAGAACCCTAGCAGGAGGAGCAGAAAACAATGGGCAGTTCTTC.

With respect to this clonotype: A single base separates this from a much larger clone, so it may be a read error. The rearrangement joins TRBV15 to TRBJ2-1; weak D call: TRBD1 (6 bases). The germline V gene has CDR1 LNHNV and CDR2 YYDKDF (reference sequence). The CDR3 runs to 13 residues. V was trimmed by 5 bases and J by 5 bases, leaving 10 bases between them. The CDR3 DNA reads TGTGCCACCAGCGCAGGGGTTGACAATGAGCAGTTCTTC. This encodes CATSAGVDNEQFF. Full variable domain (outside the CDR3, taken from reference TRBV15 and TRBJ2-1): DAMVIQNPRYQVTQFGKPVTLSCSQTLNHNVMYWYQQKSSQAPKLLFHYYDKDFNNEADTPDNFQSRRPNTSFCFLDIRSPGLGDTAMYLCATSAGVDNEQFFGPGTRLTVL.

Comment on this clonotype: Mismatch with germline at one junction end may stem from a read error. The chain employs TRBV7-2 and TRBJ2-5; 7 bases map to TRBD1. The CDR3 loop spans 16 amino acids. From germline, CDR1 is SGHTA and CDR2 FQGNSA. As DNA, the CDR3 is TGTGCCAGCAGCATCAGGCCCCCGGGACAGCAAGAGGCCCAGTACTTC. Translated: CASSIRPPGQQEAQYF.

This clonotype came up a few times. V is TRBV20-1 and J is TRBJ2-5, with a weak D call TRBD1 (5 bases). From germline, CDR1 is DFQATT and CDR2 SNEGSKA (reference sequence). V lost 6 bases and J lost 3, with 17 bases in between. This CDR3 is built from 14 residues. The CDR3 DNA reads TGCAGTGCACGTCTAGGGGCCCAGGAAGAGACCCAGTACTTC. This gives the protein CSARLGAQEETQYF.